A selection of T cell receptor beta chains follows, all from one sample in a study of blood T cell repertoires in COVID-19. Repertoires were generated with immunoSEQ multiplex PCR, while TCRdb's copy carries only in-frame clones and drops some. The sample consists of 190,000 or so clones, about 90% of them appearing once. Sequencing was done on a sample of PBMCs or T cells enriched from blood (not recorded which). These receptors originate from a man aged 25 to 45 who had recovered from COVID-19. Each CDR3 is given without its conserved first and last residue. Fields, in order: clone size, D gene, V gene, CDR3 protein. D genes are given only for firm matches. A row's size may be missing; if present it is once, few, many or a size class.

>-|TRBD2|TRBV7-2
ASSPGGSTQY
>-|TRBD2|TRBV4-3
ASSRVTSGITPIEQY
>-|-|TRBV18
ASSQVDSTFSGANVLT
>-|-|TRBV9
ASSAIGAVNQPQH
>once|TRBD1|TRBV25-1
ASSEWDSSDTQY
>-|TRBD1|TRBV11-3
ASSLSTGGDYEQY
>-|TRBD2|TRBV3-1/TRBV3-2
ASSPGLAGGNEQF
>-|TRBD1|TRBV29-1
SVDLTGPGNGELF
>-|TRBD1|TRBV5-1
ASSLSGQARDEQY
>-|TRBD2|TRBV4-1
ASSQGPLSGGLNEQF
>-|-|TRBV6-5
ASSYSRGGEQY
>once|-|TRBV30
AWSKGGTNEKLF
>-|-|TRBV5-8
ASSLDGIDEKLF
>-|-|TRBV13
ASSPRGLRGTNTEAF
>-|-|TRBV24-1
ATSDFAGPNQPQH
>-|TRBD1|TRBV24-1
ATSDSDRVTSNQPQH
>once|TRBD2|TRBV14
ASSHSTSGKSHNEQF
>-|TRBD1|TRBV18
ASSPGTDNEKLF
>-|TRBD1|TRBV7-2
ASSSETGGFAEAF
>-|-|TRBV18
ASSLDRIATNEKLF
>-|TRBD1|TRBV4-3
ASSQHYVPGQGAYEQY
>few|-|TRBV12-2
ASRLVVLRSSYEQY
>-|TRBD1|TRBV7-9
ASSTEQGAGYT
>-|-|TRBV7-9
ASSLAPLIYGYT
>-|TRBD2|TRBV11-2
ASSLDLLAGVGYEQY
>-|TRBD2|TRBV28
ASSYPFPGLAGPSSYEQY
>-|TRBD1|TRBV11-2
ASSLDRGQDGYT
>once|-|TRBV21-1
ASSSRGLHLNTEAF
>-|TRBD1|TRBV19
ASSIPRDRVDGYT
>-|TRBD2|TRBV24-1
ATSDPGLAGGPSYNEQF
>-|TRBD2|TRBV6-2/TRBV6-3
ASSLAGTYEQY
>-|-|TRBV19
ASSIRGHTGELF
>-|TRBD1|TRBV9
ASSAQGGENQPQH
>-|-|TRBV2
ASSDTSRELLNSNQPQH
>-|-|TRBV4-3
ASSQDEVNTGELF
>-|-|TRBV12-3/TRBV12-4
ASREQANYGYT
>once|TRBD1|TRBV19
ASSIDFGTGGLGNQPQH
>once|-|TRBV6-5
ASRPYRASTDTQY
>once|TRBD1|TRBV19
ASTIPGQVRGEKLF